A single sample gave rise to the 7 T cell receptor beta chains below, sequenced in a study of T-cell reconstitution after alpha-beta-depleted transplantation in children (dated by TCRdb to about 2016). Library generation was performed with PCR. Instrument on record: Illumina HiSeq 2500. TCR library preparation used molecular barcoding, with unique molecular identifiers applied to normalize quantification of the TCRbeta repertoire. TCRdb passed the public sequencing reads through fastp at Q25 and MiXCR, retaining productive beta sequences. All rows with the same CDR3 protein become a single entry with the most common DNA and genes. This sample comprises 180,000 or so distinct CDR3 sequences, roughly 6.3% of them detected only once. The ten largest make up about 5% of the sample. In light of the paper, this sample's treatment or condition label describes: allogeneic hematopoietic cell transplantation with graft depleted of TCRalphabeta T cells and CD19 B cells.

The input for sequencing was PBMCs, taken before TCRalphabeta/CD19-depleted stem cell transplant. The receptors derive from a girl less than two years old with combined immunodeficiency, due to receive a stem cell transplant.

There are many counts of this clonotype. The V and J genes are TRBV5-1 and TRBJ2-7, with TRBD1 as a possible D gene (6 bases). There are 14 residues in the CDR3. Trimming cost V 5 bases and J 4 bases, with 16 bases left between them. CDR1 and CDR2 from the germline V gene are SGHRS and YFSETQ. CDR3 bases: TGCGCCAGCAGGGCGACCGGGACAAGTTACGAGCAGTACTTC. Translation gives CASRATGTSYEQYF.

This clonotype was picked up many times. The CDR3 sequence is CSARTGSGAGELFF. DNA of the CDR3: TGCAGTGCTAGAACAGGGAGTGGCGCCGGGGAGCTGTTTTTT. The chain links TRBV20-1 to TRBJ2-2; TRBD1 might be the D (6 bases). V was cut by 2 bases and J by 6 bases, with 13 bases left in between. There are 14 residues in the CDR3. Germline V gives CDR1 DFQATT, CDR2 SNEGSKA (reference sequence).

This clonotype occurred many times. V gene TRBV12-3 or TRBV12-4 combines with J gene TRBJ2-2; D remains ambiguous. The CDR3 runs to 12 residues. V lost 7 bases and J 3 bases, leaving 6 bases between the germline ends. Here the CDR3 DNA reads TGTGCCAGCATCCCTTACACCGGGGAGCTGTTTTTT. It translates to CASIPYTGELFF.

This clonotype appeared many times. The chain is built from TRBV7-6 and TRBJ2-1, with TRBD2 matching 11 bases. Looked up from germline, CDR1 is SGHVS and CDR2 is FNYEAQ. CDR3 size: 16 residues. V gave up 7 bases and J gave up 5 bases; unmatched junction bases: 10. The CDR3 loop reads CASKASSGGLNNEQFF. The CDR3 coding sequence is TGTGCCAGCAAAGCTTCTAGCGGGGGGCTTAACAATGAGCAGTTCTTC.

The table lists this clonotype with many counts. The chain combines TRBV6-2 or TRBV6-3 with TRBJ2-2; TRBD1 matches at 7 bases. J gave up 6 bases and V 4 bases, and 2 bases lay outside the gene matches. Germline CDR1 MNHEY, CDR2 SVGEGT. The CDR3 spans 13 residues. CDR3 sequence: CASSWDSPGELFF. CDR3 coding DNA: TGTGCCAGCAGTTGGGACAGCCCCGGGGAGCTGTTTTTT.

This clonotype was counted ten times or more. The chain links TRBV6-5 to TRBJ2-2; tentative D call: TRBD1 (6 bases). Trimming shortened V by 1 base and J by 0 bases, and 9 bases separated the two germline ends. Germline V gene lookup returns CDR1 MNHEY and CDR2 SVGAGI. The CDR3 contains 16 residues. The CDR3 reads CASSYLGTPNTGELFF. As DNA, the CDR3 is TGTGCCAGCAGTTACTTGGGGACACCGAACACCGGGGAGCTGTTTTTT.

At least ten counts were recorded for this clonotype. This rearrangement joins TRBV7-9 to TRBJ2-1; either TRBD1 or TRBD2 may supply D (6 bases each). This CDR3 is 16 amino acids long. Looked up from germline, CDR1 is SEHNR and CDR2 is FQNEAQ (reference sequence). Trimming took off 5 bases at V and 4 bases at J, with 18 bases between the two ends. In DNA form, the CDR3 reads TGTGCCAGCAGCCCTAATACTGGGGGGCAATACAATGAGCAGTTCTTC. It encodes CASSPNTGGQYNEQFF. Drawing the rest from reference TRBV7-9 and TRBJ2-1, the complete variable domain is DTGVSQNPRHKITKRGQNVTFRCDPISEHNRLYWYRQTLGQGPEFLTYFQNEAQLEKSRLLSDRFSAERPKGSFSTLEIQRTEQGDSAMYLCASSPNTGGQYNEQFFGPGTRLTVL.